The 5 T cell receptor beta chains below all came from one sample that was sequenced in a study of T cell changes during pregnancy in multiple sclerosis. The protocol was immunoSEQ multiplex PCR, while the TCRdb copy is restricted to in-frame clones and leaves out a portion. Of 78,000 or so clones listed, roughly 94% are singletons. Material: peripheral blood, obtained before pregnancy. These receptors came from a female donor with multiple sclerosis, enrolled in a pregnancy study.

In DNA form, the CDR3 reads TGTGCCAGCAGTCTAACCCCGAAGACTGAAGCTTTCTTT. It codes for CASSLTPKTEAFF. The gene calls are TRBV27 and TRBJ1-1; D remains unclear. The CDR3 is made up of 13 amino acids. From germline, CDR1 is MNHEY and CDR2 SMNVEV (reference sequence). The V gene lost 5 bases and the J gene lost 5 bases, with 12 bases spanning the gap.

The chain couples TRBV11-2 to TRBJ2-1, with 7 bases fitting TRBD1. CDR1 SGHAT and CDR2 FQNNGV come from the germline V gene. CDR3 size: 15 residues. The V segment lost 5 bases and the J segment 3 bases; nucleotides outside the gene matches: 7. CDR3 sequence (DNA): TGTGCCAGCAGCCCCTCCGGGACAGTCTACAATGAGCAGTTCTTC. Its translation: CASSPSGTVYNEQFF.

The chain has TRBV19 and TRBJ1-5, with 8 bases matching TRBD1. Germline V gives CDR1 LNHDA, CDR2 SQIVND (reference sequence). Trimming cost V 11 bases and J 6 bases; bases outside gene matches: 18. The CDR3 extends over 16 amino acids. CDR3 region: CAASPRGQAGRQPQHF. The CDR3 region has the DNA TGTGCCGCTTCCCCCCGGGGACAGGCGGGGCGTCAGCCCCAGCATTTT.

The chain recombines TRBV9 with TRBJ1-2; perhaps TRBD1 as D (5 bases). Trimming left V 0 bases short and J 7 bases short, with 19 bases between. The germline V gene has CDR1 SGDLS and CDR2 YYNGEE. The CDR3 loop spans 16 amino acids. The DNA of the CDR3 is TGTGCCAGCAGCGTAGCCTCCCGGGCTGGGGGGGGTGGCTACACCTTC. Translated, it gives CASSVASRAGGGGYTF.

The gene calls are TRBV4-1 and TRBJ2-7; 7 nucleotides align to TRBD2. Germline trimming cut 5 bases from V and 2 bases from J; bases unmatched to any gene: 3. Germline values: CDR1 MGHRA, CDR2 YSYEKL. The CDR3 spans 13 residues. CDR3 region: CASSGGGPYEQYF. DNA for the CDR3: TGCGCCAGCAGCGGGGGGGGACCCTACGAGCAGTACTTC.